This T cell receptor (beta chain) emerged from a study of cytomegalovirus exposure and HLA in healthy donors. Study-level points and caveats: Relative to equally common others, HLA-associated TCR beta chains showed greater clonal expansion in a later analysis. Trimming of TCR beta V- and J-genes showed a link, identified in a later analysis, to a missense DCLRE1C variant.

Vbeta (60) and Jbeta (13) primers were used in the PCR. Produced via immunoSEQ multiplex PCR; TCRdb's table is partial and in-frame only. The profile shows 100,000 to 150,000 clones, around 72% of them singletons. This clone has just a few counts. Its antigen is as yet unknown. The CDR3 sequence is 16 residues long. Looked up from germline, CDR1 is MNHEY and CDR2 is SMNVEV (reference sequence). The ends lost 0 bases at V and 5 bases at J; junction bases unmatched: 6. This chain connects TRBV27 to TRBJ2-5, with 10 bases matching TRBD1. Sequencing was done on a sample of PBMCs. The clonotype originates from a man under 40 in good health and CMV-seronegative. The CDR3 nucleotides read TGTGCCAGCAGTTTATCGTTGACAGGGGGCTCGGAGACCCAGTACTTC. Its protein is CASSLSLTGGSETQYF.